The text below deals with one T cell receptor beta chain. This sample stems from a study of yellow fever vaccine responses in identical twins. In TCRdb, the RT-PCR reads were re-called with MiXCR into one record per CDR3 protein. The data contain under 600 distinct CDR3 sequences, roughly 81% of them singletons. CDR3 length: 11 residues. Germline CDR1 SQVTM, CDR2 ANQGSEA. V lost 3 bases and J lost 9, with 9 bases in between. The chain links TRBV29-1 to TRBJ2-4, with D tentatively TRBD2 (5 bases). The input for sequencing was T cells from blood (PBMCs), unsorted or a sorted subset (not recorded which), taken before or after yellow fever vaccination (not recorded which). This TCR was sampled from a female donor who received the yellow fever vaccine. The CDR3 nucleotides are TGCAGCGTTGATCACGCGGGCATTCAGTACTTC. Translating it yields CSVDHAGIQYF.